The 14 T cell receptor beta chains below all came from one sample that was sequenced in a study of radiotherapy plus CTLA-4 blockade in lung cancer. The protocol was immunoSEQ multiplex PCR, while the TCRdb copy is restricted to in-frame clones and leaves out a portion. The table lists roughly 59,000 clones, around three quarters of them singletons. The source was peripheral blood, collected from a patient treated with radiotherapy plus ipilimumab. The receptors were sampled from a human donor with non-small cell lung cancer whose response to radiotherapy plus ipilimumab could not be evaluated.

This chain joins TRBV9 and TRBJ2-5; TRBD2 matches at 7 bases. The germline V gene has CDR1 SGDLS and CDR2 YYNGEE. This CDR3 is 14 amino acids long. The ends lost 3 bases at V and 1 base at J; junction bases unmatched: 3. In DNA, the CDR3 is TGTGCCAGCAGCGGGGAGGGCGTCCAAGAGACCCAGTACTTC. Protein product: CASSGEGVQETQYF.

V is TRBV11-3 and J is TRBJ2-3; 9 nucleotides align to TRBD2. The CDR3 sequence is 15 residues long. The trim removed 5 bases at V and 1 base at J, leaving 4 bases unmatched. Germline V gene lookup returns CDR1 SGHNT and CDR2 YENEEA. The CDR3 region has the DNA TGTGCCAGCAGCCCAATAGCGGGAGGCACAGATACGCAGTATTTT. It translates to CASSPIAGGTDTQYF.

The chain couples TRBV10-1 to TRBJ2-2, with D perhaps TRBD1 (5 bases). The germline V gene has CDR1 WNHNN and CDR2 SYGVQD (reference sequence). The CDR3 length is 15 residues. V gave up 8 bases and J gave up 2 bases, with 15 bases separating them. The CDR3 region has the DNA TGCGCCAGCTCAGCAGGGTACATAAACACCGGGGAGCTGTTTTTT. Translated: CASSAGYINTGELFF.

The sample holds a few counts of this clone. The V call is TRBV7-2, the J call TRBJ1-2, with 7 nucleotides matching TRBD1. J gave up 4 bases and V 5 bases, and 4 bases lay outside the gene matches. This CDR3 is built from 13 residues. The germline gives CDR1 SGHTA, CDR2 FQGNSA. This chain's CDR3 is CASSAGQLYGYTF. The CDR3 DNA sequence: TGTGCCAGCAGCGCGGGACAGCTCTATGGCTACACCTTC.

The V call is TRBV6-5, the J call TRBJ1-6; D call uncertain. Looked up from germline, CDR1 is MNHEY and CDR2 is SVGAGI. The CDR3 is 12 residues long. Trimming removed 6 bases from V and 7 bases from J, with 7 bases in between. This CDR3 reads CASSWLNSPLHF. Written as DNA, the CDR3 is TGTGCCAGCAGCTGGCTGAATTCACCCCTCCACTTT.

V usage is TRBV18 and J usage is TRBJ2-5; the match to TRBD1 covers 7 bases. Gene TRBJ2-7 matches the end of the DNA better, so the J call may be wrong. Germline V gene lookup returns CDR1 KGHSH and CDR2 LQKENI. This CDR3 has 15 residues. The CDR3 loop reads CASSPDRTPPYEQYF. CDR3 coding DNA: TGTGCCAGCTCACCGGACAGGACACCACCCTACGAGCAGTACTTC.

The J gene is TRBJ1-1, the V gene TRBV28; the D gene is possibly TRBD1 (5 bases). V was pared by 3 bases and J by 4 bases, with 15 bases between. In germline, CDR1 is MDHEN, CDR2 SYDVKM. This CDR3 has 15 residues. The CDR3, as DNA: TGTGCCAGCAGTTTTGATACCAGGGAGGGCACTGAAGCTTTCTTT. Protein: CASSFDTREGTEAFF.

The table lists this clone with a count of one. The gene calls are TRBV19 and TRBJ1-2, with D possibly being TRBD1 (6 bases). The ends were cut back, 1 base at V and 5 bases at J, with 11 bases in the middle. The germline V gene encodes CDR1 LNHDA and CDR2 SQIVND (reference sequence). The CDR3 spans 14 residues. The CDR3 here is CASSIGPGQYGYTF. CDR3 nucleotide sequence: TGTGCCAGTAGTATAGGTCCCGGACAGTATGGCTACACCTTC.

This rearrangement joins TRBV6-1 to TRBJ2-1; 7 positions agree with TRBD1. The J segment lost 4 bases and the V segment lost 6 bases, leaving 6 bases of the junction unmatched. This CDR3 has 14 amino acids. Germline assignment: CDR1 MNHNS and CDR2 SASEGT. CDR3 bases: TGTGCCAGCAGGACAGGGTTCGGATACAATGAGCAGTTCTTC. It yields the protein CASRTGFGYNEQFF.

The rearrangement uses TRBV4-1 and TRBJ2-7, with 11 bases matching TRBD2. CDR1 MGHRA and CDR2 YSYEKL come from the germline V gene. J was trimmed by 1 base and V by 0 bases; bases with no gene match: 8. There are 18 residues in the CDR3. CDR3 loop: CASSQDSTGTSGSYEQYF. DNA for the CDR3: TGCGCCAGCAGCCAAGACTCTACCGGGACTAGCGGATCCTACGAGCAGTACTTC.

The chain uses TRBV7-9 and TRBJ1-5, with 10 bases lining up with TRBD1. CDR3 length equals 18 residues. Germline V gene data show CDR1 as SEHNR and CDR2 as FQNEAQ (reference sequence). V was clipped by 5 bases and J by 3 bases; unmatched bases: 13. CDR3: CASSRTGQGKGYNQPQHF. CDR3 nucleotides: TGTGCCAGCAGCAGGACGGGACAGGGGAAAGGGTACAATCAGCCCCAGCATTTT. The variable domain in full, with the rest retrieved from reference TRBV7-9 and TRBJ1-5, is DTGVSQNPRHKITKRGQNVTFRCDPISEHNRLYWYRQTLGQGPEFLTYFQNEAQLEKSRLLSDRFSAERPKGSFSTLEIQRTEQGDSAMYLCASSRTGQGKGYNQPQHFGDGTRLSIL.

The rearrangement uses TRBV5-5 and TRBJ1-3, with TRBD1 as a possible D gene (5 bases). In germline, CDR1 is SGHKS, CDR2 YYEKEE (reference sequence). This CDR3 spans 18 amino acids. V lost 2 bases and J lost 0, with 18 bases in between. CDR3 bases: TGTGCCAGCAGCTTATGGGCCCAGGGTCAGGTCTCTGGAAACACCATATATTTT. As protein: CASSLWAQGQVSGNTIYF.

This clone was detected only once. The chain is built from TRBV5-1 and TRBJ2-7, with a weak D call TRBD1 (6 bases). The CDR3 consists of 13 residues. Trimming pared 3 bases from V and 6 bases from J, leaving 13 bases between. CDR1 SGHRS and CDR2 YFSETQ come from the germline V gene. The CDR3 loop is CASSSAGVVEQYF. Written as DNA, the CDR3 is TGCGCCAGCAGCTCTGCAGGGGTAGTCGAGCAGTACTTC. Together with reference TRBV5-1 and TRBJ2-7, the CDR3 gives the full variable domain: KAGVTQTPRYLIKTRGQQVTLSCSPISGHRSVSWYQQTPGQGLQFLFEYFSETQRNKGNFPGRFSGRQFSNSRSEMNVSTLELGDSALYLCASSSAGVVEQYFGPGTRLTVT.

The V call is TRBV2, the J call TRBJ2-5; D possibly corresponds to TRBD2 (5 bases). The CDR3 spans 12 residues. Germline CDR1 and CDR2: SNHLY and FYNNEI. Trimming stripped 3 bases from V and 5 bases from J, with 7 bases between. As DNA, the CDR3 is TGTGCCAGCAGTGAGAGGGCGGAGACCCAGTACTTC. Amino acids: CASSERAETQYF.